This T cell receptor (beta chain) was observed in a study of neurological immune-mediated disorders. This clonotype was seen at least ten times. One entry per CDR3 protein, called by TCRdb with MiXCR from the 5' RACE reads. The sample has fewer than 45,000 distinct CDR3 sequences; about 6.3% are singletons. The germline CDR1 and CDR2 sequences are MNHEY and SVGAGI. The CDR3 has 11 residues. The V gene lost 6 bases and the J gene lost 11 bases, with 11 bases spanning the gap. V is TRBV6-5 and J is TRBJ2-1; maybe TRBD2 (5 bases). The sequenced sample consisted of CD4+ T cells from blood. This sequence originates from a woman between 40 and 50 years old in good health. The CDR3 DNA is TGTGCCAGCAGCTACGACGGGAAGCAGTTCTTC. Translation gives CASSYDGKQFF.